The rows below give T cell receptor beta chains drawn from one sample of a study of patients and donors after allogeneic stem cell transplantation. TCRdb reprocessed the RT-PCR reads with MiXCR, giving one entry per CDR3 protein. The sample contains approximately 160,000 distinct CDR3 sequences, approximately 30% of which appear only once. Sequenced sample: blood, either unsorted or a sorted T cell fraction (not recorded which). These receptors were taken from a human donor who was either an allogeneic HSCT recipient or a stem cell or donor lymphocyte infusion donor (not recorded which). It is not recorded whose cells these are; they may come from a transplant donor. Both conserved end residues are part of each CDR3. A D gene is named only where the DNA matches it firmly. Clone sizes are given selectively: once, few, many, or a class where the clone is expanded.

D,V,size,J,DNA,CDR3
-,TRBV7-8,-,TRBJ1-1,TGTGCCAGCAGCTTAGTTCCGGACCTAAGCGCTGAAGCTTTCTTT,CASSLVPDLSAEAFF
-,TRBV7-6,-,TRBJ1-1,TGTGCCAGCAGCTTAAGTCATCCGTCGTTCACAGGGAACACTGAAGCTTTCTTT,CASSLSHPSFTGNTEAFF
-,TRBV25-1,few,TRBJ2-1,TGTGCCAGCAGTCCCGGACCGCCCGAGCAGTTCTTC,CASSPGPPEQFF
-,TRBV20-1,-,TRBJ1-4,TGCAGTGCCAGGTATACGGGCCGGACGTTTGAAAAACTGTTTTTT,CSARYTGRTFEKLFF
-,TRBV24-1,-,TRBJ1-6,TGTGCCACCAGTGACCCGCGTAAGGGGTTACCCCTCCACTTT,CATSDPRKGLPLHF
-,TRBV12-3/TRBV12-4,-,TRBJ1-3,TGTGCCAGCAGTTTAAGGTCGGGCTCTGGAAACACCATATATTTT,CASSLRSGSGNTIYF
-,TRBV4-3,-,TRBJ1-4,TGCGCCAGCAGCCAATCTCCCACGTCCAGGGCTAATGAAAAACTGTTTTTT,CASSQSPTSRANEKLFF
-,TRBV28,-,TRBJ1-1,TGTGCCAGCGTCGATTGGAAGAACACTGAAGCTTTCTTT,CASVDWKNTEAFF
-,TRBV4-2,-,TRBJ1-5,TGTGCCAGCAGCCAAGATGATAGCAATCAGCCCCAGCATTTT,CASSQDDSNQPQHF
-,TRBV6-2/TRBV6-3,-,TRBJ2-5,TGTGCCAGCAGTTACGCCGGGAGCTGGGAGACCCAGTACTTC,CASSYAGSWETQYF
TRBD2,TRBV3-1,few,TRBJ2-7,TGTGCCAGCAGCCGCGGACTAGCGGGAGCATACGAGCAGTACTTC,CASSRGLAGAYEQYF
-,TRBV5-1,few,TRBJ2-7,TGCGCCAGCAGCCCTTCGGGGGCGGGATACTCCTACGAGCAGTACTTC,CASSPSGAGYSYEQYF
-,TRBV20-1,-,TRBJ2-7,TGCAGTGCTCAGAGGGGGGAAGAGCAGTACTTC,CSAQRGEEQYF
-,TRBV27,-,TRBJ2-7,TGTGCCAGCAGTTTCTGGCAGGGGTCCTACGAGCAGTACTTC,CASSFWQGSYEQYF
-,TRBV14,few,TRBJ1-1,TGTGCCAGCAGCCAAGATTGGGTATTTTGGACTGAAGCTTTCTTT,CASSQDWVFWTEAFF
-,TRBV12-3/TRBV12-4,-,TRBJ1-1,TGTGCCAGCAGCCTAAAGGAATTCACTGAAGCTTTCTTT,CASSLKEFTEAFF
TRBD1,TRBV5-1,-,TRBJ1-2,TGCGCCAGCAGAGGTTACTTAGGGACAGACTATGGCTACACCTTC,CASRGYLGTDYGYTF
-,TRBV11-2,few,TRBJ1-3,TGTGCCAGCAGCTTAGGGGTGGACACCATATATTTT,CASSLGVDTIYF
TRBD2,TRBV12-3/TRBV12-4,-,TRBJ2-1,TGTGCCAGCATTACTAGTTCGGCTAGCGGGCTTGGGTATGAGCAGTTCTTC,CASITSSASGLGYEQFF